The 3 T cell receptor beta chains listed next were all sequenced from one sample in a study of blood T cell repertoires in COVID-19. Method: immunoSEQ multiplex PCR; TCRdb's copy keeps in-frame clones and lacks some. The table lists some 120,000 clones, roughly 74% of them singletons. The sample consisted of peripheral blood. Receptor source: a man older than 75 with COVID-19, enrolled during active disease.

V usage is TRBV14 and J usage is TRBJ1-2; D perhaps matches TRBD1 (6 bases). With 0 bases removed from V and 0 bases from J, the gap between germline ends came to 14 bases. Germline assignment: CDR1 SGHDN and CDR2 FVKESK. The length of the CDR3 is 17 residues. CDR3 nucleotides: TGTGCCAGCAGCCAAGATGTCGGCAGGGGCGCTAACTATGGCTACACCTTC. This codes for CASSQDVGRGANYGYTF.

V gene TRBV5-1 combines with J gene TRBJ2-3; D not certain. The V gene lost 4 bases and the J gene lost 5 bases, with 17 bases spanning the gap. The CDR3 has 15 amino acids. CDR1 is SGHRS, CDR2 YFSETQ, per germline. The CDR3 is CASSPWIGVEDTQYF. CDR3 in DNA: TGCGCCAGCAGCCCTTGGATTGGAGTGGAAGATACGCAGTATTTT.

V gene TRBV5-4 combines with J gene TRBJ2-5, with 7 nucleotides matching TRBD1. Germline trimming cut 3 bases from V and 2 bases from J; bases unmatched to any gene: 4. CDR3 length: 14 residues. In germline, CDR1 is SGHNT, CDR2 YYREEE (reference sequence). Here the CDR3 reads CASSSGQQQETQYF. Here the CDR3 DNA reads TGTGCCAGCAGCTCGGGACAGCAACAAGAGACCCAGTACTTC.